This record looks at one T cell receptor beta chain sequence and its context. Its specificity is unknown. The CDR3 end shows no conserved phenylalanine or tryptophan, and so a read error is likely. A second PCR, run for about 6 to 12 cycles, used a sample-barcoded 5' primer plus a J-beta primer mix. TCRdb re-derived calls from the 5' RACE reads in MiXCR, one entry per CDR3 protein. The sample shows about a million distinct CDR3 sequences, around 46% of them seen only once. Ranging in age from about 6 to 100, the donors were healthy Caucasian individuals from Russia. In each sample, at least 7 million PBMCs were isolated. These data are taken from a study of blood T cells in healthy people across ages. Study results and limitations: In older individuals, TCR beta diversity per million T cells was lower, falling roughly linearly with age. Any changes in expanded clonotypes were possibly confounded, as donor CMV status remained unknown.

The germline gives CDR1 SEHNR, CDR2 FQNEAQ (reference sequence). This CDR3 has 16 amino acids. V lost 1 base, J lost 3 bases, and 16 bases lay in between. The receptor's source is a young man in good health. The chain is built from TRBV7-9 and TRBJ2-7, with D possibly being TRBD1 (7 bases). Input material: blood. CDR3 bases: TGTGCCAGCAGCTTAGTCAGTGGAGGGACAGTCTACGAGCAGTACTTA. It translates to CASSLVSGGTVYEQYL.